One and the same sample provided the 2 T cell receptor beta chains below, sequenced in a study of T cells after yellow fever vaccination. TCRdb redid the calling of the 5' RACE reads with MiXCR, one entry per CDR3 protein. The data hold a few hundred thousand distinct CDR3 sequences, with 6.5% to 8.5% observed a single time. Sequenced material: CD4+ T cells sorted from PBMCs, taken 15 days after the yellow fever booster vaccination. The receptor set was obtained from a man aged 25 to 45 who received the YFV17D yellow fever vaccine.

This clonotype showed up many times. J is TRBJ2-5 and V is TRBV10-3, with D perhaps matching TRBD2 (6 bases). CDR3 size: 16 residues. V lost 0 bases to trimming and J lost 5 bases, with 16 bases between them. Germline CDR1 is ENHRY and CDR2 is SYGVKD. The chain's CDR3 is CAISESTGGAGETQYF. CDR3 DNA sequence: TGTGCCATCAGTGAGTCAACCGGAGGGGCCGGGGAGACCCAGTACTTC.

The sample holds a few counts of this clonotype. The chain is built from TRBV7-9 and TRBJ2-5; D unresolved. The V gene lost 5 bases and the J gene lost 4 bases, with 8 bases spanning the gap. This CDR3 has 12 amino acids. The germline gives CDR1 SEHNR, CDR2 FQNEAQ (reference sequence). The CDR3 DNA reads as TGTGCCAGCAGCGTCAGTGGAGAGACCCAGTACTTC. It yields the protein CASSVSGETQYF.